The 18 T cell receptor beta chains presented below share a single source sample, sequenced in a study of PD-L1 blockade in urothelial cancer. Repertoires were generated with immunoSEQ multiplex PCR, while TCRdb's copy carries only in-frame clones and drops some. The sample contains tens of thousands of clones, around 86% of which appear only once. As to time point: pretreatment peripheral blood. The sample was PBMCs, taken around atezolizumab (anti-PD-L1) treatment. These receptors originate from a man in his fifties with urothelial cancer.

The V gene is TRBV16, the J gene TRBJ1-3; 9 bases agree with TRBD1. Germline V gene data show CDR1 as KGHSY and CDR2 as FQNENV. CDR3 length equals 16 residues. Trimming at V came to 4 bases and at J to 3 bases, leaving 7 bases not matched to a gene. The chain's CDR3 is CASSRHGTGIGNTIYF. The CDR3 DNA is TGTGCCAGCAGCCGACACGGGACAGGGATTGGAAACACCATATATTTT. The full variable domain, completed using reference TRBV16 and TRBJ1-3, is GEEVAQTPKHLVRGEGQKAKLYCAPIKGHSYVFWYQQVLKNEFKFLISFQNENVFDETGMPKERFSAKCLPNSPCSLEIQATKLEDSAVYFCASSRHGTGIGNTIYFGEGSWLTVV.

V gene TRBV28 combines with J gene TRBJ2-1; 8 bases are shared with TRBD1. The germline CDR1 and CDR2 sequences are MDHEN and SYDVKM. This CDR3 is built from 14 residues. The ends lost 5 bases at V and 14 bases at J; junction bases unmatched: 14. CDR3 DNA: TGTGCCAGCAGTCAAACACGGACAGGGCCAAAGGAGTTCTTC. Translation: CASSQTRTGPKEFF. The whole variable domain, filled in from reference TRBV28 and TRBJ2-1, reads DVKVTQSSRYLVKRTGEKVFLECVQDMDHENMFWYRQDPGLGLRLIYFSYDVKMKEKGDIPEGYSVSREKKERFSLILESASTNQTSMYLCASSQTRTGPKEFFGPGTRLTVL.

This sequence joins TRBV7-9 and TRBJ1-1, with a weak D call TRBD1 (5 bases). V was clipped by 4 bases and J by 0 bases, with 6 bases between them. Germline V gene data show CDR1 as SEHNR and CDR2 as FQNEAQ (reference sequence). The CDR3 length is 13 residues. The CDR3 spells CASSWDLNTEAFF. In nucleotides, the CDR3 is TGTGCCAGCAGCTGGGACTTGAACACTGAAGCTTTCTTT.

The chain has TRBV5-1 and TRBJ2-3; 11 bases are shared with TRBD2. Germline V gene sequence: CDR1 SGHRS, CDR2 YFSETQ. J lost 5 bases, V lost 4 bases, and 3 bases had no gene match. The CDR3 has 14 residues. The CDR3 nucleotides read TGCGCCAGCAGCCGACTAGCGGGGAAAGATACGCAGTATTTT. Encoded protein: CASSRLAGKDTQYF.

The genes are TRBV27 and TRBJ2-7; maybe TRBD2 (6 bases). Germline V lookup: CDR1 MNHEY, CDR2 SMNVEV (reference sequence). This CDR3 comprises 14 residues. The V end was cut by 5 bases, the J end by 2 bases, with 13 bases between. The CDR3 here is CASSHSSATYEQYF. The CDR3 region has the DNA TGTGCCAGCAGTCACTCTAGCGCCACCTACGAGCAGTACTTC.

The rearrangement joins TRBV2 to TRBJ2-3, with TRBD2 as a possible D gene (5 bases). V was clipped by 5 bases and J by 3 bases, with 24 bases between them. CDR3 length equals 18 residues. Germline-derived CDR1 and CDR2 are SNHLY and FYNNEI. CDR3 loop: CASSNPPAGWIGTDTQYF. The CDR3 DNA reads as TGTGCCAGCAGTAACCCCCCTGCGGGTTGGATAGGGACAGATACGCAGTATTTT.

V is TRBV6-1 and J is TRBJ1-1, with D tentatively TRBD1 (6 bases). The CDR3 contains 15 residues. Germline-derived CDR1 and CDR2 are MNHNS and SASEGT. Trimming removed 2 bases at V and 1 base at J, with 11 bases between. The chain's CDR3 is CASSEWPGANTEAFF. In DNA form, the CDR3 reads TGTGCCAGCAGTGAATGGCCAGGGGCGAACACTGAAGCTTTCTTT.

This chain uses TRBV7-9 with TRBJ1-3, with 8 nucleotides matching TRBD1. Germline assignment: CDR1 SEHNR and CDR2 FQNEAQ (reference sequence). CDR3 size: 16 residues. V shed 4 bases and J 2 bases; nucleotides not matched to a gene: 7. The CDR3 region is CASSSGQAVTGNTIYF. The CDR3 coding sequence is TGTGCCAGCAGCTCGGGACAGGCGGTGACTGGAAACACCATATATTTT.

CDR3 loop: CASSFSPPGTQYF. The CDR3 DNA is TGCGCCAGCAGCTTTTCCCCTCCAGGGACCCAGTACTTC. The rearrangement uses TRBV5-1 and TRBJ2-5; D not resolved. The CDR3 is 13 amino acids. From germline, CDR1 is SGHRS and CDR2 YFSETQ. The V and J ends lost 2 bases and 7 bases respectively, with 12 bases between them.

This chain uses TRBV6-5 with TRBJ2-2, with TRBD1 matching 7 bases. The CDR3 runs 14 residues. J gave up 2 bases and V 8 bases, and 5 bases lay outside the gene matches. Germline V gene lookup returns CDR1 MNHEY and CDR2 SVGAGI. The CDR3 reads CASQGQDNTGELFF. CDR3 sequence (DNA): TGTGCCAGCCAAGGACAGGACAACACCGGGGAGCTGTTTTTT.

The gene calls are TRBV2 and TRBJ1-2, with 7 positions matching TRBD1. The CDR3 is made up of 15 amino acids. Trimming took 6 bases from V and 3 from J; bases not matched to a gene: 10. Per germline, CDR1 SNHLY and CDR2 FYNNEI. CDR3 nucleotides: TGTGCCAGCAGGTACAGACAGGGCTGGGACTATGGCTACACCTTC. It is translated as CASRYRQGWDYGYTF.

The V gene is TRBV14, the J gene TRBJ1-2; a weak D match, TRBD1 (5 bases). Germline V gives CDR1 SGHDN, CDR2 FVKESK. This CDR3 is 13 amino acids long. The V gene lost 0 bases and the J gene lost 10 bases, with 12 bases spanning the gap. The CDR3 nucleotides are TGTGCCAGCAGCCAAGATCGAACGGGGGACTACACCTTC. Encoded protein: CASSQDRTGDYTF. Full variable domain (outside the CDR3, taken from reference TRBV14 and TRBJ1-2): EAGVTQFPSHSVIEKGQTVTLRCDPISGHDNLYWYRRVMGKEIKFLLHFVKESKQDESGMPNNRFLAERTGGTYSTLKVQPAELEDSGVYFCASSQDRTGDYTFGSGTRLTVV.

The V gene is TRBV4-2, the J gene TRBJ2-7; 7 nucleotides align to TRBD1. With V trimmed by 0 bases and J by 3 bases, 5 bases remained unmatched. The germline gives CDR1 LGHNA, CDR2 YNFKEQ. The CDR3 sequence is 15 residues long. CDR3 bases: TGTGCCAGCAGCCAAGACCCCCGACAGGGCTACGAGCAGTACTTC. Translating it yields CASSQDPRQGYEQYF.

V is TRBV4-1 and J is TRBJ1-6; TRBD1 agrees at 8 bases. The CDR3 runs 15 residues. The junction had 1 base not matched to a gene; V was cut back by 1 base and J by 5 bases. The germline V gene encodes CDR1 MGHRA and CDR2 YSYEKL. The CDR3 spells CASSQADRDNSPLHF. The CDR3 nucleotides read TGCGCCAGCAGCCAAGCGGACAGGGATAATTCACCCCTCCACTTT.

CDR3 sequence reads: CAFGTGITQPQHF. The CDR3 nucleotides are TGTGCCTTCGGGACAGGGATTACTCAGCCCCAGCATTTT. V gene TRBV30 combines with J gene TRBJ1-5; 9 bases are shared with TRBD1. CDR1 is GTSNPN and CDR2 is SVGIG in the germline V gene (reference sequence). V shed 7 bases and J 6 bases; nucleotides not matched to a gene: 7. The CDR3 sequence is 13 residues long.

The chain links TRBV5-6 to TRBJ2-5; 10 bases match TRBD2. The J segment lost 5 bases and the V segment lost 4 bases, leaving 8 bases of the junction unmatched. The V gene's germline CDR1 is SGHDT and CDR2 YYEEEE. The CDR3 runs to 15 residues. The CDR3 sequence: CASSRLAGDVETQYF. The DNA for the CDR3 is TGTGCCAGCAGCCGCCTAGCGGGGGATGTTGAGACCCAGTACTTC.

The CDR3 loop is CASIPLTGYSNQPQHF. DNA of the CDR3: TGTGCCAGCATCCCACTGACAGGCTATAGCAATCAGCCCCAGCATTTT. V and J are TRBV28 and TRBJ1-5; possible D gene TRBD1, 6 bases. The CDR3 sequence is 16 residues long. The germline V gene encodes CDR1 MDHEN and CDR2 SYDVKM. V lost 7 bases to trimming and J lost 0 bases, with 16 bases between them.

The chain uses TRBV10-3 and TRBJ2-2, with D perhaps matching TRBD1 (6 bases). Trimming took off 6 bases at V and 1 base at J, with 6 bases between the two ends. The CDR3 covers 13 residues. The germline V gene encodes CDR1 ENHRY and CDR2 SYGVKD. DNA for the CDR3: TGTGCCATCAGGACAGGGAACACCGGGGAGCTGTTTTTT. Its protein is CAIRTGNTGELFF.